Detailed here is one T cell receptor (beta chain). Participants reported their clinical history, and cohort assignment relied on those reports. These data are taken from a study of blood T cell repertoires in COVID-19. At the level of the study: COVID-19 samples, acute and convalescent, were from the United States, Italy and Spain. Sample material is recorded as cDNA or gDNA derived from T cells, B-cell-depleted T cells, or PBMCs.

Profiling relied on immunoSEQ multiplex PCR, and the TCRdb table lists in-frame clones only, not all of them. There are approximately 150,000 clones in the sample; 85% occur only once, and more than 5% lies in the top ten. Trimming removed 6 bases at V and 4 bases at J, with 13 bases between. Germline CDR1 is SEHNR and CDR2 is FQNEAQ (reference sequence). The CDR3 covers 14 residues. The rearrangement uses TRBV7-9 and TRBJ1-5; D is ambiguous. The sample consisted of PBMCs or T cells enriched from blood (not recorded which). The clonotype was recovered from a woman in her 40s who had recovered from COVID-19. The CDR3 DNA is TGTGCCAGCAGTCCTAACAGCCGTAATCAGCCCCAGCATTTT. Its translation is CASSPNSRNQPQHF.